This paragraph covers one TCR beta chain sequence. Its specificity is not known. Though probably carrying unrecorded immune exposures, donors were nominally healthy at sampling. The data belong to a study of cytomegalovirus exposure and HLA in healthy donors. CDR3 length equals 14 residues. Per the germline V gene, CDR1 is LGHNA and CDR2 is YSLEER. Trimming removed 6 bases from V and 4 bases from J; junction bases left unmatched: 8. Primers included in the PCR were 60 Vbeta and 13 Jbeta primers. The data were produced by immunoSEQ multiplex PCR, yet TCRdb's version contains in-frame clones alone and is incomplete. The data contain about 160,000 clones, more than 80% of them singletons. Study-wide results and limits: Previously analyzed data showed that most TCR beta V segments were productive at a frequency of about 87% or about 30%. Reported performance of the classifier showed diagnosis of cytomegalovirus status with high specificity and sensitivity. The dataset shows that most TCR sequences were rare, while some public TCRs occurred in many donors.

The specimen sequenced was PBMCs. V and J are TRBV4-3 and TRBJ1-2; 7 bases are a match to TRBD1. This receptor was taken from a woman aged 30 to 39 in good health and CMV-seropositive. CDR3 sequence reads: CASRATGKAYGYTF. The CDR3 DNA reads as TGCGCCAGCAGAGCGACAGGGAAAGCCTATGGCTACACCTTC.